This T cell receptor beta chain is drawn from a study of T-cell reconstitution after alpha-beta-depleted transplantation in children. V lost 7 bases and J 0 bases, leaving 13 bases between the germline ends. The CDR3 runs to 14 residues. Germline V gives CDR1 SEHNR, CDR2 FQNEAQ (reference sequence). Construction of the TCRbeta library involved unique molecular identifiers. TCRdb ran MiXCR on the PCR reads and lists one entry per CDR3 protein. Of roughly 310,000 distinct CDR3 sequences listed, more than 20% were seen once; the top ten hold 9.5% to 13%. This rearrangement joins TRBV7-9 to TRBJ2-7, with D unresolved. The receptor comes from a male patient younger than 18 who had a stem cell transplant for acute lymphoblastic leukemia, so the T cells may come from the graft donor. This specimen was PBMCs, mostly from graft donor cells, taken 180 days after TCRalphabeta/CD19-depleted stem cell transplant. CDR3 nucleotides: TGTGCCAGCATCCCTGACGCGAGCTCCTACGAGCAGTACTTC. This codes for CASIPDASSYEQYF.